This is a list of T cell receptor beta chains from one sample in a study of tumor and adjacent non-tumor tissue in lung cancer. From the multiplex PCR reads, TCRdb called clonotypes with MiXCR, one entry per CDR3 protein. The sample shows about 100,000 distinct CDR3 sequences, around three fifths of them seen only once. Specimen: distant non-tumor lung tissue. These TCRs come from a man aged 25 to 40 with non-small cell lung cancer. The CDR3 runs from the conserved cysteine through the conserved F or W.

CASRLGLADNVQLF	TRBV11-2
CSARDLGGGFYEQYF	TRBV20-1
CSALAGVKYNEQLF	TRBV20-1
CGVRVGGKTQYF	TRBV20-1
CPRSSTGEGQPQHF	TRBV11-2
CASGSIPKNIQYF	TRBV28
CARSEGDSISNYGYTF	TRBV6-1
CASSPLTGSNSVRYEQYF	TRBV11-2
CAIGTSGGTDTQYF	TRBV10-3
CSAKLGPGEIQYF	TRBV20-1
CAITPDISYNSPPHF	TRBV10-3
CASSQQPPEQGVGETQYF	TRBV4-3
CASSLGNSYEQYF	TRBV12-3/TRBV12-4
CASSYSQGVNTEAFF	TRBV6-5
CSARASGRGGTHYF	TRBV20-1
CASNPSGGDSPLHF	TRBV6-5
CASSQGEGANQPQHF	TRBV11-3
CSARGDPPYHF	TRBV20-1
CASSPGDHEQFF	TRBV12-3/TRBV12-4
CSVVTASGGTDTQYF	TRBV29-1
CASSSPSGGNNEQFF	TRBV13
CSASDRDLGGYTEAFF	TRBV20-1
CASSPDRVSTDTQYF	TRBV5-6
CASSPLTISYKEQFF	TRBV11-3
CASSLGRDSGNTIYF	TRBV11-3
CASSQDLSSNQPQYF	TRBV4-1
CASSLPTSGTQFF	TRBV5-1
CASRLLAGYSGANVMTF	TRBV6-2/TRBV6-3
CASSIVRLGNTIYF	TRBV11-2
CTSSYGAQTYNEQFF	TRBV6-5
CASTKRTYTEAFF	TRBV6-6
CVSSYRDTGELFF	TRBV6-2/TRBV6-3
CATSEPLSNERSF	TRBV24-1
CASSYYGDSEAFF	TRBV6-5
CNVVRGDEQFF	TRBV29-1
CNAGTDAGGNQPQRF	TRBV20-1
CASSWTGRHEPQHF	TRBV5-1
CSAIPTQGPNTEAFF	TRBV20-1
CASNHLLAGNNEQFF	TRBV6-2/TRBV6-3
CASSLSDGSQPQHF	TRBV7-9